One sample yielded the 18 T cell receptor beta chains listed below, sequenced in a study of T cells in women clearing cervical HPV infection. The assay was immunoSEQ multiplex PCR, and TCRdb's table has in-frame clones only and misses some. This table lists 35,000 to 50,000 clones. The sample comprised blood buffy coat. Every receptor here comes from a woman aged 18 to 69 with a cervical HPV16 infection that either progressed to CIN3+ or cleared (not recorded which).

Comments on this clone: The read stops 3 residues short of the end of the CDR3; the missing end is completed from the germline J gene. The genes are TRBV7-2 and TRBJ1-3, with a possible D match to TRBD1 (5 bases). In germline, CDR1 is SGHTA, CDR2 FQGNSA. The CDR3 runs 18 residues. Trimming took off 0 bases at V and 0 bases at J, with 15 bases between the two ends. Partial CDR3 DNA: TGTGCCAGCAGCTTAGCTGTTGAGGGGAGTTTCTCTGGAAACACC. This translates into CASSLAVEGSFSGNT. The whole CDR3 protein is CASSLAVEGSFSGNTIYF.

Points on this clone: With the read ending 3 residues before the CDR3 end, the germline J gene is used to fill in that end. The chain recombines TRBV6-2 or TRBV6-3 with TRBJ2-2; a weak D match, TRBD1 (6 bases). Per germline, CDR1 MNHEY and CDR2 SVGEGT. The CDR3 runs 15 residues. V was clipped by 1 base and J by 2 bases, with 8 bases between them. CDR3 sequence: CASSYLDRNTGELFF. CDR3 DNA (partial): TGTGCCAGCAGTTACTTGGACAGAAACACCGGGGAG.

Notes on this clone: Coverage ceases 3 residues before the CDR3 finishes, and the germline J gene fills in the end. The chain employs TRBV14 and TRBJ2-7; TRBD1 matches 10 bases. The V segment lost 4 bases and the J segment 3 bases; nucleotides outside the gene matches: 9. The CDR3 runs to 16 residues. Germline V CDR1 and CDR2: SGHDN, FVKESK. CDR3 loop: CASSPSSGTGDYEQYF. CDR3 DNA (partial): TGTGCCAGCAGCCCTAGCTCCGGGACAGGGGACTACGAG.

As for this clone: Read coverage stops 3 residues before the CDR3 terminus; the germline J gene supplies the remainder. J is TRBJ1-1 and V is TRBV7-9; a weak D match, TRBD1 (6 bases). CDR1 and CDR2 from the germline V gene are SEHNR and FQNEAQ (reference sequence). Trimming cost V 1 base and J 3 bases, with 12 bases left between them. The CDR3 is 15 amino acids. Incomplete CDR3 DNA: TGTGCCAGCAGCTTAGAGGGGGACCCGGACACTGAA. Translated: CASSLEGDPDTE. The CDR3 in full is CASSLEGDPDTEAFF.

Comment on this clone: One end of the junction varies from germline; a read error may be responsible. The read terminates 3 residues before the CDR3 end, so the remaining end is supplied by the germline J gene. This sequence joins TRBV2 and TRBJ1-5; D uncertain. Germline V lookup: CDR1 SNHLY, CDR2 FYNNEI. The CDR3 runs 14 residues. CDR3 region: CASRPSPINPPQHF. CDR3 DNA, as far as it was read: TGTGCCAGCAGGCCTAGCCCAATTAATCCGCCC.

Concerning this clone itself: The read terminates 3 residues ahead of where the CDR3 ends, so the germline J gene completes it. V is TRBV29-1 and J is TRBJ1-2; D not certain. The CDR3 contains 12 residues. Trimming cost V 5 bases and J 7 bases, with 14 bases left between them. Germline lookup yields CDR1 SQVTM and CDR2 ANQGSEA. CDR3 sequence reads: CSVPTRGGGYTF. Partial CDR3 DNA: TGCAGCGTTCCGACACGGGGAGGTGGC.

About this clone itself: The missing CDR3 end, 3 residues past where the read stops, is filled in from the germline J gene. The chain has TRBV18 and TRBJ1-1, with a tentative D call TRBD1 (6 bases). Germline CDR1 reads KGHSH; CDR2 reads LQKENI. V was clipped by 5 bases and J by 1 base, with 8 bases between them. CDR3 size: 13 residues. The DNA read from the CDR3 is TGTGCCAGCTCAGCGACAGGGAACACTGAA. Translating gives CASSATGNTE. In full, the CDR3 reads CASSATGNTEAFF.

On this clone: The DNA ends 3 residues before the CDR3 does, and the rest of the CDR3 is filled in from the germline J gene. The chain recombines TRBV12-3 or TRBV12-4 with TRBJ2-1, with D unresolved. This CDR3 is 14 amino acids long. The germline V and J ends were trimmed by 8 bases and 5 bases, with 16 bases remaining between them. This chain's CDR3 is CASFGPRSNNEQFF. The sequenced part of the CDR3 DNA is TGTGCCAGCTTTGGTCCCAGGAGTAACAATGAG.

About this clone itself: The CDR3 goes on 3 residues after the read ends, and that part is filled in from the germline J gene. The V and J genes are TRBV11-2 and TRBJ1-5; no definite D call. Germline CDR1 reads SGHAT; CDR2 reads FQNNGV. The CDR3 sequence is 14 residues long. The V end was cut by 1 base, the J end by 0 bases, with 4 bases between. The sequenced CDR3 bases are TGTGCCAGCAGCTTAGTTCGTAGCAATCAGCCC. Protein sequence: CASSLVRSNQP. In full, the CDR3 is CASSLVRSNQPQHF.

Note on this clone: Read coverage stops 3 residues before the CDR3 terminus; the germline J gene supplies the remainder. The genes are TRBV19 and TRBJ1-1; maybe TRBD1 (5 bases). This CDR3 has 11 amino acids. Trimming removed 7 bases from V and 5 bases from J, with 8 bases in between. Germline CDR1 and CDR2: LNHDA and SQIVND (reference sequence). The CDR3 bases that were read are TGTGCCAGTATTGGGGGGACTGAA. It specifies CASIGGTE. The entire CDR3 is CASIGGTEAFF.

Details on this clone: The CDR3 is cut off 3 residues early in the read; its end comes from the germline J gene. V usage is TRBV4-2 and J usage is TRBJ2-7; D is possibly TRBD2 (5 bases). CDR1 is LGHNA and CDR2 is YNFKEQ in the germline V gene. The CDR3 spans 11 residues. Trimming removed 4 bases from V and 6 bases from J, with 7 bases in between. CDR3 amino acids: CASSREGEQYF. Incomplete CDR3 DNA: TGTGCCAGCAGCCGTGAGGGCGAG.

As to this clone: The missing CDR3 end, 3 residues past where the read stops, is filled in from the germline J gene. The chain links TRBV6-1 to TRBJ2-5; the match to TRBD1 covers 9 bases. The V and J ends lost 4 bases and 4 bases, in that order; junction bases with no gene match: 10. This CDR3 comprises 16 residues. Germline V gives CDR1 MNHNS, CDR2 SASEGT. CDR3 DNA, as far as it was read: TGTGCCAGCAGTGCCCTAGGGACAGGGCTGTTAGAGACC. Translation gives CASSALGTGLLET. From start to end, the CDR3 is CASSALGTGLLETQYF.

As regards this clone: The read ends 3 residues early relative to the CDR3; the germline J gene fills the gap. The rearrangement uses TRBV7-3 and TRBJ2-3, with 10 bases aligning to TRBD1. V lost 5 bases and J lost 5; bases outside the gene matches: 7. This CDR3 comprises 15 residues. Germline values: CDR1 SGHTA, CDR2 FQGTGA. The CDR3 region is CASSDGTGVIDTQYF. The covered CDR3 bases are TGTGCCAGCAGCGACGGGACAGGGGTGATAGATACG.

Notes on this clone: The read terminates 3 residues ahead of where the CDR3 ends, so the germline J gene completes it. The genes are TRBV4-1 and TRBJ2-1; no definite D call. CDR3 size: 12 residues. Germline CDR1 and CDR2: MGHRA and YSYEKL. The V gene lost 2 bases and the J gene lost 5 bases, with 4 bases spanning the gap. CDR3 sequence: CASSQRDNEQFF. The sequenced part of the CDR3 DNA is TGCGCCAGCAGCCAACGGGACAATGAG.

Comments on this clone: Read data end 3 residues before the CDR3 end; the end is taken from the germline J gene. This chain uses TRBV29-1 with TRBJ2-1; TRBD2 aligns across 10 bases. The V and J ends lost 7 bases and 5 bases, in that order; junction bases with no gene match: 5. CDR1 and CDR2 from the germline V gene are SQVTM and ANQGSEA. This CDR3 contains 13 residues. This CDR3 reads CSATSGSNNEQFF. The CDR3 bases that were read are TGCAGCGCGACTAGCGGGTCAAACAATGAG.

As for this clone: The observed sequence ends 3 residues before the CDR3 terminus, with the missing tail filled in from the germline J gene. The chain carries TRBV7-9 and TRBJ2-7; D ambiguous. V was trimmed by 8 bases and J by 0 bases, leaving 8 bases between them. The CDR3 loop spans 12 amino acids. The germline V gene encodes CDR1 SEHNR and CDR2 FQNEAQ (reference sequence). The sequenced CDR3 bases are TGTGCCAGCGAGGCGGTCTCCTACGAG. This codes for CASEAVSYE. The entire CDR3 protein reads CASEAVSYEQYF.

Remarks on this clone: The observed sequence ends 3 residues before the CDR3 terminus, with the missing tail filled in from the germline J gene. This sequence joins TRBV7-6 and TRBJ2-7, with TRBD2 matching over 7 bases. The CDR3 is made up of 14 amino acids. The J segment lost 4 bases and the V segment lost 4 bases, leaving 7 bases of the junction unmatched. Per germline, CDR1 SGHVS and CDR2 FNYEAQ. The CDR3 is CASSWGGSSYEQYF. The part of the CDR3 DNA that was read is TGTGCCAGCAGCTGGGGGGGGTCCTCGTACGAG.

The CDR3 bases that were read are TGCGCCAGCAGTGGAGGACAGGGTCTAAATGAAAAA. Translated, it gives CASSGGQGLNEK. In full, the CDR3 reads CASSGGQGLNEKLFF. This chain links TRBV10-1 with TRBJ1-4; 8 positions agree with TRBD1. The sequence runs out 3 residues before the end of the CDR3; the remainder is reconstructed from the germline J gene. This CDR3 region has 15 residues. Germline values: CDR1 WNHNN, CDR2 SYGVQD (reference sequence). With 4 bases clipped from V and 5 bases from J, the junction kept 6 bases outside the gene matches.